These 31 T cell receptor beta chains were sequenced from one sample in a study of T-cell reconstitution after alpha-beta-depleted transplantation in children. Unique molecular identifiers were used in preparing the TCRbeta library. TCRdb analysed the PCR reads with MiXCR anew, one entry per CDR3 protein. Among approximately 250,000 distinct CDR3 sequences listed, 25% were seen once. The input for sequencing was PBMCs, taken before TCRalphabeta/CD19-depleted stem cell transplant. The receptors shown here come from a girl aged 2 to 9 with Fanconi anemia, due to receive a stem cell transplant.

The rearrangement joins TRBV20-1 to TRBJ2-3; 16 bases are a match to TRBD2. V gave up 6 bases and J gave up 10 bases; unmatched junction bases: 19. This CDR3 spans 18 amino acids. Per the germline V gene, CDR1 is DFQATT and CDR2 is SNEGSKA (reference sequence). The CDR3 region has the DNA TGCAGTGCCCCGGGACTAGCGGGAGGGCTGAACCTCCTCGGTGCGCAGTATTTT. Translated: CSAPGLAGGLNLLGAQYF.

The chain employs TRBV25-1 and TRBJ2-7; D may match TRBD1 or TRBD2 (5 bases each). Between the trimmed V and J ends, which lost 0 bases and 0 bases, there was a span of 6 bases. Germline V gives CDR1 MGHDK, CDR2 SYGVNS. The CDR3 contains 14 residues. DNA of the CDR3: TGTGCCAGCAGTGAATATGGGGGCTCCTACGAGCAGTACTTC. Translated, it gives CASSEYGGSYEQYF.

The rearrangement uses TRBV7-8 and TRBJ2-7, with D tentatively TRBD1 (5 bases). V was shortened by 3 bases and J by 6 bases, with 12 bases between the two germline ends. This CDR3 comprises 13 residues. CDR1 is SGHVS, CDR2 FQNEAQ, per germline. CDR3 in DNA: TGTGCCAGCAGCTTTAGGCAGGGCGCCGAGCAGTACTTC. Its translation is CASSFRQGAEQYF.

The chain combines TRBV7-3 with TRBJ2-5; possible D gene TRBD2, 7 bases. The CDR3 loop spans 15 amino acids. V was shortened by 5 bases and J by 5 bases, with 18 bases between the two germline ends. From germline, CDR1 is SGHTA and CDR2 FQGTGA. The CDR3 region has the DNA TGTGCCAGCAGCCAAGACGGGGGGCGGGAGGAGACCCAGTACTTC. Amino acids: CASSQDGGREETQYF.

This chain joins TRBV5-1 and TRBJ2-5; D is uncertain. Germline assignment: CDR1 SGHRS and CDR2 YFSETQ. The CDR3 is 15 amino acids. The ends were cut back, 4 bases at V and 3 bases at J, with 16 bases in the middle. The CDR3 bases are TGCGCCAGCAGCCCGCAGGTAGGCAGCGAAGAGACCCAGTACTTC. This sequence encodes CASSPQVGSEETQYF.

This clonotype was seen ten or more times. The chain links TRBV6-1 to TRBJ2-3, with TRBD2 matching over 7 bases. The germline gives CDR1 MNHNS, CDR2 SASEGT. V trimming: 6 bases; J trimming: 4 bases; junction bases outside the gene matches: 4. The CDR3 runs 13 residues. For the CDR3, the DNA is TGTGCCAGCAGCCGCCGGGGGGCAGATACGCAGTATTTT. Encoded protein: CASSRRGADTQYF.

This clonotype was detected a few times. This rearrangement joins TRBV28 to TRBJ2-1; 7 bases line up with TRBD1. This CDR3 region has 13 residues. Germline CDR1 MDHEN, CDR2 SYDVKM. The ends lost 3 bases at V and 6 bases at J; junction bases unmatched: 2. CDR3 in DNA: TGTGCCAGCAGTTTTCCAGGGGGCAATGAGCAGTTCTTC. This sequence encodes CASSFPGGNEQFF.

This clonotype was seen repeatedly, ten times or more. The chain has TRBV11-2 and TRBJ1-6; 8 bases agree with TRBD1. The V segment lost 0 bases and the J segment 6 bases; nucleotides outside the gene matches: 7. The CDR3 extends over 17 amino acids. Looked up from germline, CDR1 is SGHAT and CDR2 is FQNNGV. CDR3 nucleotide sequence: TGTGCCAGCAGCTTAGATCACAGGGGGAAATCTAATTCACCCCTCCACTTT. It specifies CASSLDHRGKSNSPLHF. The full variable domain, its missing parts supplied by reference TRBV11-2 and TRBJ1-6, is EAGVAQSPRYKIIEKRQSVAFWCNPISGHATLYWYQQILGQGPKLLIQFQNNGVVDDSQLPKDRFSAERLKGVDSTLKIQPAKLEDSAVYLCASSLDHRGKSNSPLHFGNGTRLTVT.

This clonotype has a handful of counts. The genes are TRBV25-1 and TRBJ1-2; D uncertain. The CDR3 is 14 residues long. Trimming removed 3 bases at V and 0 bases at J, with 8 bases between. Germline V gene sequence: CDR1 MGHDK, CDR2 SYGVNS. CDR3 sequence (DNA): TGTGCCAGCAGTGACTACCAGGCTAACTATGGCTACACCTTC. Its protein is CASSDYQANYGYTF.

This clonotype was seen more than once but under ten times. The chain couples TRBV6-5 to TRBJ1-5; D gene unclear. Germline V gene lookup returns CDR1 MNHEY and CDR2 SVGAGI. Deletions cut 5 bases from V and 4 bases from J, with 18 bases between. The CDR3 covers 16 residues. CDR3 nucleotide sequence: TGTGCCAGCAGTCCCTTTCGGGGAGTCGGGAATCAGCCCCAGCATTTT. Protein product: CASSPFRGVGNQPQHF.

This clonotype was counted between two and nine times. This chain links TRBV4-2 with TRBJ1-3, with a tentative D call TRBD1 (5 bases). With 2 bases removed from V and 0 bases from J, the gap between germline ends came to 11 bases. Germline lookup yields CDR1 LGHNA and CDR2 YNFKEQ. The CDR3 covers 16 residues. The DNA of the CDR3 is TGTGCCAGCAGCCAACCGGGGGTTGACTCTGGAAACACCATATATTTT. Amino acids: CASSQPGVDSGNTIYF.

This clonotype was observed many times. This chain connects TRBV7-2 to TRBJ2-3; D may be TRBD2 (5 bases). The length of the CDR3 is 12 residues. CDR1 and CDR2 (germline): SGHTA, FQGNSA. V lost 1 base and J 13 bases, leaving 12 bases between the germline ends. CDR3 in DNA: TGTGCCAGCAGCTTAGAGCCTAGCCAGGAGTATTTT. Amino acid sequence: CASSLEPSQEYF.

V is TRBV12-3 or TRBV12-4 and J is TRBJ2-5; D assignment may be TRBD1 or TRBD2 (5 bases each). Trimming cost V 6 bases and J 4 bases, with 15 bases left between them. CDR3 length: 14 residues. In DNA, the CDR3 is TGTGCCAGCAGACAGAACCCGGGACGAGAGACCCAGTACTTC. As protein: CASRQNPGRETQYF.

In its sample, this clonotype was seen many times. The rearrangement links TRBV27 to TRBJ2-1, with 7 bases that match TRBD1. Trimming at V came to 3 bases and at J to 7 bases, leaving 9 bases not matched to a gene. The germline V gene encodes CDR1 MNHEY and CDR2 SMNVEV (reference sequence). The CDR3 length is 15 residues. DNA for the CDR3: TGTGCCAGCAGTTTCTTCGCAGGGGGTTCAAATGAGCAGTTCTTC. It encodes CASSFFAGGSNEQFF.

The chain's CDR3 is CASSLELGSVLFF. The CDR3, as DNA: TGTGCCAGCAGCTTAGAGTTAGGATCTGTGCTGTTTTTT. The V and J genes are TRBV7-8 and TRBJ1-4; no definite D call. The CDR3 runs to 13 residues. Trimming cost V 1 base and J 14 bases, with 14 bases left between them. Germline CDR1 reads SGHVS; CDR2 reads FQNEAQ.

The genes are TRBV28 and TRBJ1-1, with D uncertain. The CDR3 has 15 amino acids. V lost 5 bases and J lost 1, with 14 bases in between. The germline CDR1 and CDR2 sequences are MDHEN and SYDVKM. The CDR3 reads CASSRNTGANTEAFF. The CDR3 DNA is TGTGCCAGCAGTCGGAACACCGGAGCGAACACTGAAGCTTTCTTT.

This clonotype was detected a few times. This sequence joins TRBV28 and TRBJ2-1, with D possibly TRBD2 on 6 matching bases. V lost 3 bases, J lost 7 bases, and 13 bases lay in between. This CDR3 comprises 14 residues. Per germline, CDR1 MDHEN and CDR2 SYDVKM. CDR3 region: CASSLVIAENEQFF. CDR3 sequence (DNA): TGTGCCAGCAGTTTGGTGATAGCGGAGAATGAGCAGTTCTTC.

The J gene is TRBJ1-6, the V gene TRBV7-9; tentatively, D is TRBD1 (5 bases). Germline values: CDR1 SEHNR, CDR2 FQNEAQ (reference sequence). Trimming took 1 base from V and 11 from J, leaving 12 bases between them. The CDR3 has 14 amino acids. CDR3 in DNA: TGTGCCAGCAGCTTAGAAAGGACGGGGCCACCCCTCCACTTT. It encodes CASSLERTGPPLHF.

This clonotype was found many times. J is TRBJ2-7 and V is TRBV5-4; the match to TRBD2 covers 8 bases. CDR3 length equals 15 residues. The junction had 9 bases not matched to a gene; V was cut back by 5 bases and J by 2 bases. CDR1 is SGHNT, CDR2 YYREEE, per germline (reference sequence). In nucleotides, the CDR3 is TGTGCCAGCAGTAGAAGCGGGAGCTTTACCTACGAGCAGTACTTC. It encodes CASSRSGSFTYEQYF.

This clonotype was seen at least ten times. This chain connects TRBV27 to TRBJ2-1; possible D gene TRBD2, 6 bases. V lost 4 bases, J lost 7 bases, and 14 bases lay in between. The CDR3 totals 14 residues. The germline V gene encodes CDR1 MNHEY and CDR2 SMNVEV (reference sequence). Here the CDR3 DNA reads TGTGCCAGCAGTTCCCCGCGGGACGATAATGAGCAGTTCTTC. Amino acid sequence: CASSSPRDDNEQFF.

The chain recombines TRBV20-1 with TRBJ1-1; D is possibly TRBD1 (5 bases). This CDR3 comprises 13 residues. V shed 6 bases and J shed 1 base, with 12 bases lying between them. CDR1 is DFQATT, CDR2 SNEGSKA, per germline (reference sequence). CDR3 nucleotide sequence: TGCAGTGCCCCGAGAACAGGGAACACTGAAGCTTTCTTT. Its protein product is CSAPRTGNTEAFF.

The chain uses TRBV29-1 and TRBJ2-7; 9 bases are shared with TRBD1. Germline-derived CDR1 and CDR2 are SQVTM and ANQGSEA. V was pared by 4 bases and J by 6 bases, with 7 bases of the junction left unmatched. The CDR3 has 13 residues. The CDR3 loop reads CSVGGTGLSEQYF. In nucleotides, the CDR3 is TGCAGCGTTGGAGGGACAGGGTTAAGCGAGCAGTACTTC.

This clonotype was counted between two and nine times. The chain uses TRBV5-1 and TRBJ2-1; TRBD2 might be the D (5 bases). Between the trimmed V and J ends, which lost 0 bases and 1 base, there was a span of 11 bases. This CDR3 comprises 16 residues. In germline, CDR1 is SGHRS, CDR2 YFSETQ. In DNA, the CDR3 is TGCGCCAGCAGCTTGGATGGGAGTCGGTCCTACAATGAGCAGTTCTTC. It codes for CASSLDGSRSYNEQFF.

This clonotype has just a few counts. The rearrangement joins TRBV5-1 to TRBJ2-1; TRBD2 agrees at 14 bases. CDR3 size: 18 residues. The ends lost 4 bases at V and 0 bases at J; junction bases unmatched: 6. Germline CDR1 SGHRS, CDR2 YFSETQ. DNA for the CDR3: TGCGCCAGCAGCCCGGGACTAGCGGGAGCTTACTCCTACAATGAGCAGTTCTTC. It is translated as CASSPGLAGAYSYNEQFF.

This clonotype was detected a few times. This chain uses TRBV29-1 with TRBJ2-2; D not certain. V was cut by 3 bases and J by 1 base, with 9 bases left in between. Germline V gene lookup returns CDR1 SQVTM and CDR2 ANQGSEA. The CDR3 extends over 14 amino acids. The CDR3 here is CSVDWQLNTGELFF. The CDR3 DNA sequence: TGCAGCGTTGATTGGCAGCTGAACACCGGGGAGCTGTTTTTT.

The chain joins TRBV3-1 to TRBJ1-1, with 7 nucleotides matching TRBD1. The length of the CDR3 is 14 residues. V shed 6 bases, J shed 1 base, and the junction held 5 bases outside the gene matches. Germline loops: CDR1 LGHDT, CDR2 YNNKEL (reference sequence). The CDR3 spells CASRERQGNTEAFF. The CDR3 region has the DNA TGTGCCAGCAGGGAGAGACAGGGGAACACTGAAGCTTTCTTT. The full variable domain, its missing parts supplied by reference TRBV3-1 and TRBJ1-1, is DTAVSQTPKYLVTQMGNDKSIKCEQNLGHDTMYWYKQDSKKFLKIMFSYNNKELIINETVPNRFSPKSPDKAHLNLHINSLELGDSAVYFCASRERQGNTEAFFGQGTRLTVV.

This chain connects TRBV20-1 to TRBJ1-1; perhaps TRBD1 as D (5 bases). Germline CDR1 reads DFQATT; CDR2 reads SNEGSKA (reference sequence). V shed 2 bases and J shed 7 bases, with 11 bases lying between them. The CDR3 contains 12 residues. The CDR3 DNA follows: TGCAGTGCTAGACCTGGGACGGTTGAAGCTTTCTTT. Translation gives CSARPGTVEAFF.

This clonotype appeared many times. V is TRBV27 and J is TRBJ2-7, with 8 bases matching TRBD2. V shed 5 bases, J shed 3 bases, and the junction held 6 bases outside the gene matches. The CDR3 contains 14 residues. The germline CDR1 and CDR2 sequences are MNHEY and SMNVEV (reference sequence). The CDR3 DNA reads TGTGCCAGCAGTCCGGGGGGGCGGAACTACGAGCAGTACTTC. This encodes CASSPGGRNYEQYF.

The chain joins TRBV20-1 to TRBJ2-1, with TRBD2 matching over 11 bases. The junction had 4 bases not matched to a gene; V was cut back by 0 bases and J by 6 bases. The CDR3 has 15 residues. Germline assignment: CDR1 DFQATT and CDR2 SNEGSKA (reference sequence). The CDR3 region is CSAREWLAGGNEQFF. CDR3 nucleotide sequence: TGCAGTGCTAGAGAATGGCTAGCGGGGGGCAATGAGCAGTTCTTC.

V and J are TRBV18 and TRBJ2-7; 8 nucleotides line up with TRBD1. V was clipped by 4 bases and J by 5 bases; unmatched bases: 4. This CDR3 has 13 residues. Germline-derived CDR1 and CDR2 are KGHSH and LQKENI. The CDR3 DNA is TGTGCCAGCTCACAGGGACAGGAAAACGAGCAGTACTTC. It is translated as CASSQGQENEQYF. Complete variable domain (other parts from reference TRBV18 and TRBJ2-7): NAGVMQNPRHLVRRRGQEARLRCSPMKGHSHVYWYRQLPEEGLKFMVYLQKENIIDESGMPKERFSAEFPKEGPSILRIQQVVRGDSAAYFCASSQGQENEQYFGPGTRLTVT.

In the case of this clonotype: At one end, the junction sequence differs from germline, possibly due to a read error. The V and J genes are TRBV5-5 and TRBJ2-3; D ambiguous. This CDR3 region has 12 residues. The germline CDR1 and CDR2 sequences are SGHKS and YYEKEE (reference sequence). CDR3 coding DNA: TGTGCCAGCAGCTCTGGCACAGATACGCAGAATTTT. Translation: CASSSGTDTQNF.